This T cell receptor (beta chain) is from a study of blood T cells in healthy people across ages. This clonotype was counted between two and nine times. Donor samples were obtained from healthy Caucasian individuals from Russia, aged 6 to 90. No fewer than 6.5 million PBMCs went into each sample. It was with a sample-barcoded 5' primer and a J-beta primer mix that a second PCR of about 7 to 12 cycles was run. TCRdb passed the 5' RACE reads through MiXCR, listing each CDR3 protein once. Among 700,000 or so distinct CDR3 sequences listed, 20% to 25% were seen once. The CDR3 is 15 residues long. Germline CDR1 and CDR2: SGHRS and YFSETQ. V lost 1 base to trimming and J lost 4 bases; unmatched junction nucleotides: 6.

This receptor was taken from a man aged 70-80 years in good health. The chain is built from TRBV5-1 and TRBJ2-3; 7 bases agree with TRBD1. Sequenced: blood. The CDR3 DNA sequence: TGCGCCAGCAGCTTGCTGAGCCAGGGGGCAGATACGCAGTATTTT. Amino acid sequence: CASSLLSQGADTQYF.